This passage covers 17 T cell receptor beta chains from one sample sequenced in a study of beta chain features in type 1 diabetes. Study conclusions and caveats: People with Type 1 diabetes carried modestly yet significantly shorter TCRB CDR3s in all four CD4+ subsets.

Since all of the isolated RNA was reverse transcribed, expressed TCRB transcripts were what got sequenced. Clones were sequenced by immunoSEQ multiplex PCR, and TCRdb holds only the in-frame ones, with some missing. Among some 640,000 clones listed, about an eighth were seen once. No antigen is known for these receptors. Sequences were obtained from naive CD4+ T cells from blood. The receptors were sampled from a man between 18 and 35 years old with type 1 diabetes.

The chain carries TRBV2 and TRBJ2-7; weak D call: TRBD2 (5 bases). V was clipped by 8 bases and J by 0 bases, with 17 bases between them. CDR1 is SNHLY and CDR2 is FYNNEI in the germline V gene. The CDR3 loop spans 15 amino acids. In DNA form, the CDR3 reads TGTGCCAGCGGTTTGGAGGTGGGATCCTCCTACGAGCAGTACTTC. It yields the protein CASGLEVGSSYEQYF.

This clone has just a few counts. The rearrangement links TRBV25-1 to TRBJ1-1, with D unresolved. Germline CDR1 MGHDK, CDR2 SYGVNS. CDR3 length: 16 amino acids. V shed 4 bases and J shed 1 base, with 16 bases lying between them. The CDR3 is CASSGSLGKGNTEAFF. CDR3 bases: TGTGCCAGCAGTGGTTCGCTGGGCAAGGGGAACACTGAAGCTTTCTTT.

This clone was found a few times. The chain uses TRBV5-1 and TRBJ2-1; D might be TRBD2 (5 bases). The germline gives CDR1 SGHRS, CDR2 YFSETQ. Trimming cost V 4 bases and J 4 bases, with 12 bases left between them. There are 14 residues in the CDR3. The CDR3 coding sequence is TGCGCCAGCAGCGGGCGGGCAACTTACAATGAGCAGTTCTTC. Amino acid sequence: CASSGRATYNEQFF.

This clone showed up just a few times. The rearrangement links TRBV5-6 to TRBJ2-1; D remains unclear. V shed 3 bases and J shed 5 bases, with 6 bases lying between them. The CDR3 is 12 amino acids. Germline V gives CDR1 SGHDT, CDR2 YYEEEE. The CDR3 DNA reads as TGTGCCAGCAGCTACAGTCACAATGAGCAGTTCTTC. It is translated as CASSYSHNEQFF.

V and J are TRBV7-2 and TRBJ2-3; TRBD2 aligns across 9 bases. The CDR3 totals 15 residues. The germline CDR1 and CDR2 sequences are SGHTA and FQGNSA. V was pared by 5 bases and J by 0 bases, with 3 bases of the junction left unmatched. This CDR3 is CASSQGTSSTDTQYF. The CDR3 DNA follows: TGTGCCAGCAGCCAGGGGACTAGCAGCACAGATACGCAGTATTTT.

This clone has a handful of counts. This chain connects TRBV30 to TRBJ1-3; D not resolved. V shed 2 bases and J shed 7 bases, with 12 bases lying between them. CDR3 length equals 13 residues. Per germline, CDR1 GTSNPN and CDR2 SVGIG (reference sequence). The CDR3 region is CAWSRLGGNTIYF. The CDR3 DNA follows: TGTGCCTGGAGTCGCCTCGGCGGGAACACCATATATTTT.

This clone was detected a few times. The chain employs TRBV10-3 and TRBJ2-5; TRBD2 aligns across 10 bases. Germline CDR1 and CDR2: ENHRY and SYGVKD. This CDR3 has 15 amino acids. Trimming removed 9 bases from V and 2 bases from J; junction bases left unmatched: 9. CDR3 DNA: TGTGCCATTAAAGATAGCGGGGGGCCACAAGAGACCCAGTACTTC. This sequence encodes CAIKDSGGPQETQYF.

This clone was detected once. This chain connects TRBV6-1 to TRBJ2-7; tentative D call: TRBD1 (6 bases). Trimming shortened V by 4 bases and J by 6 bases, and 16 bases separated the two germline ends. The CDR3 is made up of 14 amino acids. CDR1 and CDR2 from the germline V gene are MNHNS and SASEGT. The CDR3: CASSVTGILSEQYF. The CDR3 DNA follows: TGTGCCAGCAGTGTTACAGGGATTCTAAGCGAGCAGTACTTC.

The chain links TRBV2 to TRBJ2-1; the D is unclear. Trimming cost V 6 bases and J 7 bases, with 22 bases left between them. Germline-derived CDR1 and CDR2 are SNHLY and FYNNEI. CDR3 size: 16 residues. The DNA for the CDR3 is TGTGCCAGCAGAAAATTACAGTCGACTCTACAAAATGAGCAGTTCTTC. The encoded protein is CASRKLQSTLQNEQFF.

The V and J genes are TRBV11-2 and TRBJ2-5; unclear D gene. The V end lost 5 bases, the J end lost 4 bases, and 14 bases lay between the germline ends. The CDR3 is 14 residues long. Germline CDR1 SGHAT, CDR2 FQNNGV. CDR3 protein: CASSKREGGETQYF. The CDR3 DNA follows: TGTGCCAGCAGCAAACGCGAAGGCGGAGAGACCCAGTACTTC.

This clone has a handful of counts. The chain is built from TRBV30 and TRBJ1-2, with TRBD1 as a possible D gene (5 bases). V lost 3 bases, J lost 4 bases, and 27 bases lay in between. The CDR3 spans 18 residues. Germline V gene lookup returns CDR1 GTSNPN and CDR2 SVGIG (reference sequence). CDR3 sequence: CAWSGSPKRGKGIYGYTF. CDR3 nucleotides: TGTGCCTGGAGCGGGTCACCTAAGAGGGGAAAGGGTATCTATGGCTACACCTTC.

This rearrangement joins TRBV2 to TRBJ2-7, with 7 bases fitting TRBD1. With V trimmed by 7 bases and J by 2 bases, 8 bases remained unmatched. This CDR3 is built from 14 residues. CDR1 SNHLY and CDR2 FYNNEI come from the germline V gene. The CDR3 DNA follows: TGTGCCAGCACCGTTGGGGACAGAGCCTACGAGCAGTACTTC. Translation: CASTVGDRAYEQYF.

This clone was counted a few times. This chain uses TRBV9 with TRBJ2-5; possible D gene TRBD2, 6 bases. The V gene lost 0 bases and the J gene lost 1 base, with 13 bases spanning the gap. Germline values: CDR1 SGDLS, CDR2 YYNGEE. CDR3 length equals 16 residues. The CDR3, as DNA: TGTGCCAGCAGCGTAGGATCGGGGAGGACCCAAGAGACCCAGTACTTC. Translation gives CASSVGSGRTQETQYF.

The chain couples TRBV7-9 to TRBJ2-7, with no clear D. The V end lost 5 bases, the J end lost 0 bases, and 17 bases lay between the germline ends. CDR3 length: 16 amino acids. The germline CDR1 and CDR2 sequences are SEHNR and FQNEAQ (reference sequence). The CDR3 nucleotides read TGTGCCAGCAGCCCGACGCCAAACCCGGACTCCTACGAGCAGTACTTC. This gives the protein CASSPTPNPDSYEQYF.

In this sample, this clone turned up a few times. Here the CDR3 DNA reads TGTGCCACCAGCAGGGGGTTACAGGGGGCTGGGCAGCCCCAGCATTTT. Its protein is CATSRGLQGAGQPQHF. This rearrangement joins TRBV15 to TRBJ1-5; TRBD1 matches 9 bases. Germline V gives CDR1 LNHNV, CDR2 YYDKDF (reference sequence). The ends lost 3 bases at V and 7 bases at J; junction bases unmatched: 10. The CDR3 runs 16 residues. The complete variable domain, with remaining parts taken from reference TRBV15 and TRBJ1-5, reads DAMVIQNPRYQVTQFGKPVTLSCSQTLNHNVMYWYQQKSSQAPKLLFHYYDKDFNNEADTPDNFQSRRPNTSFCFLDIRSPGLGDTAMYLCATSRGLQGAGQPQHFGDGTRLSIL.

V usage is TRBV10-2 and J usage is TRBJ2-7; 10 nucleotides align to TRBD1. Trimming at V came to 3 bases and at J to 4 bases, leaving 9 bases not matched to a gene. CDR1 is WSHSY and CDR2 is SAAADI in the germline V gene. This CDR3 region has 16 residues. CDR3 protein: CASSDFPPGQGYEQYF. In DNA form, the CDR3 reads TGCGCCAGCAGTGATTTTCCACCGGGACAGGGGTACGAGCAGTACTTC.

The V gene is TRBV25-1, the J gene TRBJ2-3, with D unresolved. The CDR3 is 17 residues long. Germline CDR1 and CDR2: MGHDK and SYGVNS. V shed 0 bases and J shed 1 base, with 14 bases lying between them. CDR3 residues: CASSEYGSPKGTDTQYF. DNA for the CDR3: TGTGCCAGCAGTGAATACGGGTCCCCAAAGGGCACAGATACGCAGTATTTT.